This entry concerns a single TCR beta chain. What it binds is unknown. This entry comes from a study of metastatic and nonmetastatic thyroid tumors. Study outcomes and limitations: According to reports, the diversity of TCR beta was significantly higher in malignant thyroid tumors than in benign nodules, and this held in both blood and tumor samples.

Original analysis: Researchers built a distant-metastasis classifier for papillary thyroid cancer that drew on CDR3 differences across clinicopathological groups. MiXCR was used by TCRdb to re-call the PCR reads. These V and J calls derive from TCRdb rather than the authors' analysis. The sample comprises 60,000 or so clones, 30% of which are singletons, and approximately 15% rests with the top ten. The germline gives CDR1 SGHDN, CDR2 FVKESK. V was shortened by 3 bases and J by 2 bases, with 20 bases between the two germline ends. The CDR3 is 17 residues long. Patients underwent thyroid surgery, and none had received any treatment before it.

Sequencing input: blood. The receptor's source is a female donor with papillary thyroid cancer or a benign thyroid nodule (not recorded which). Some clones in this sample may be carry-over from other donors' samples. V gene TRBV14 combines with J gene TRBJ2-7; unclear D gene. CDR3 nucleotide sequence: TGTGCCAGCAGCCAGGGAACACGAGCTTTTTCTCCCTACGAGCAGTACTTC. It codes for CASSQGTRAFSPYEQYF.